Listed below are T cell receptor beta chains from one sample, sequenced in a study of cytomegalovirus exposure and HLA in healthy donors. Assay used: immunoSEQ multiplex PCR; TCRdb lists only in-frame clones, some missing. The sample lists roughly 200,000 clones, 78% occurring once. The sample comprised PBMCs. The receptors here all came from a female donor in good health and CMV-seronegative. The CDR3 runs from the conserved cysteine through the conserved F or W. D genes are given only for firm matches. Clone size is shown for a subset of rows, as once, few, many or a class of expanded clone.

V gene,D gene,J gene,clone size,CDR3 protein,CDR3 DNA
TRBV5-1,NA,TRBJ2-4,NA,CASSYPGGDIQYF,TGCGCCAGCAGCTACCCGGGCGGGGACATTCAGTACTTC
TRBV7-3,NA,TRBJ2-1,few,CASSPRGLGAPFF,TGTGCCAGCAGCCCAAGGGGATTAGGGGCCCCGTTCTTC
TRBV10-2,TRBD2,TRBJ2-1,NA,CASSSLAGSYNEQFF,TGCGCCAGCAGTTCTCTAGCGGGCTCCTACAATGAGCAGTTCTTC
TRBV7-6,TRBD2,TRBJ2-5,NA,CASSLGLAGGQETQYF,TGTGCCAGCAGCTTAGGACTAGCGGGGGGGCAAGAGACCCAGTACTTC
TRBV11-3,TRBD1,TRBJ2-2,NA,CASSISYWGQDPTGELFF,TGTGCCAGCAGCATTAGTTATTGGGGACAGGACCCCACCGGGGAGCTGTTTTTT
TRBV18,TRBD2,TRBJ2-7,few,CASSPILAGGNEQYF,TGTGCCAGCTCACCCATTCTAGCGGGAGGCAACGAGCAGTACTTC
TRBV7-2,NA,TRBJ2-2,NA,CASSYYNGELFF,TGTGCCAGCAGTTACTACAACGGGGAGCTGTTTTTT
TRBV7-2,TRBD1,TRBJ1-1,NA,CASSLNRGDTEAFF,TGTGCCAGCAGCTTAAACAGGGGGGACACTGAAGCTTTCTTT
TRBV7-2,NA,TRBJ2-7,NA,CASSLEGGGAAYEQYF,TGTGCCAGCAGCTTAGAGGGCGGCGGGGCCGCCTACGAGCAGTACTTC
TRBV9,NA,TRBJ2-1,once,CASSATENEQFF,TGTGCCAGCAGCGCTACGGAGAATGAGCAGTTCTTC
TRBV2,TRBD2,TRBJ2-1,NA,CASSEAMGGISNEQFF,TGTGCCAGCAGTGAAGCGATGGGGGGGATATCGAATGAGCAGTTCTTC
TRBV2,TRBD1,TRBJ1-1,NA,CASREQGVRRTEAFF,TGTGCCAGCAGGGAACAGGGGGTGAGGCGCACTGAAGCTTTCTTT
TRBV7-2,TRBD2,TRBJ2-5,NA,CASSLDGRAYRQYF,TGTGCCAGCAGCTTAGACGGGAGGGCCTATCGGCAGTACTTC
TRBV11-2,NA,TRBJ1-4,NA,CASRDRPLPTNEKLFF,TGTGCCAGCAGAGACAGGCCTCTTCCAACTAATGAAAAACTGTTTTTT
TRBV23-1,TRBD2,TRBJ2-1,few,CASSPSGSSEQFF,TGCGCCAGCAGTCCTAGCGGGAGCTCTGAGCAGTTCTTC
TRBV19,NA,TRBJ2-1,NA,CASSIDKDSLSYNEQFF,TGTGCCAGTAGTATAGATAAGGACAGCCTCTCCTACAATGAGCAGTTCTTC
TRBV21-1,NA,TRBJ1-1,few,CASRIGQSGVNTEAFF,TGTGCCAGCAGGATCGGACAGTCTGGAGTGAACACTGAAGCTTTCTTT
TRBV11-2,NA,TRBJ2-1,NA,CASSLGGSSYNEQFF,TGTGCCAGCAGCTTAGGGGGCAGCTCCTACAATGAGCAGTTCTTC
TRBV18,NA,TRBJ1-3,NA,CASSQDWERGNTIYF,TGTGCCAGCTCACAAGACTGGGAGAGGGGAAACACCATATATTTT
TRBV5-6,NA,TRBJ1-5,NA,CASSLTGVTGLHF,TGTGCCAGCAGCTTGACCGGCGTGACAGGCCTGCATTTT
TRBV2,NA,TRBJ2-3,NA,CASSHTDTQYF,TGTGCCAGCAGCCACACAGATACGCAGTATTTT
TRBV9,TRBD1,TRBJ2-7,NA,CASSVMATGSIYEQYF,TGTGCCAGCAGCGTAATGGCGACAGGGTCAATCTACGAGCAGTACTTC
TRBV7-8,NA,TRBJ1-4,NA,CASSRRGGGVGMANEKLFF,TGTGCCAGCAGCCGACGCGGTGGAGGGGTCGGGATGGCTAATGAAAAACTGTTTTTT
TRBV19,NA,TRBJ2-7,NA,CASSGTSYEQYF,TGTGCCAGTAGTGGGACTTCCTACGAGCAGTACTTC
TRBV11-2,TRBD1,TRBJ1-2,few,CASSLDAGTGVYGYTF,TGTGCCAGCAGCTTAGACGCCGGGACAGGGGTCTATGGCTACACCTTC
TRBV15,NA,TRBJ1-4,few,CATSREQDSLGEKLFF,TGTGCCACCAGCAGAGAACAAGACAGTCTGGGTGAAAAACTGTTTTTT
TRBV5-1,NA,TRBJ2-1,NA,CASSLELQGEQFF,TGCGCCAGCAGCTTGGAGCTACAGGGAGAGCAGTTCTTC
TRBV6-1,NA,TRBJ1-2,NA,CASSEPEGGYTF,TGTGCCAGCAGTGAACCGGAGGGGGGCTACACCTTC
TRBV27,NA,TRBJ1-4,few,CASSPGTSGGGAPLFF,TGTGCCAGCAGTCCCGGGACTTCGGGTGGGGGTGCCCCACTGTTTTTT
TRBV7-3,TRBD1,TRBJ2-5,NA,CASTQGAGETQYF,TGTGCCAGCACCCAGGGGGCCGGAGAGACCCAGTACTTC
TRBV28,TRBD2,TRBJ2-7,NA,CASSPPGLATYEQYF,TGTGCCAGCAGTCCACCGGGACTAGCGACCTACGAGCAGTACTTC
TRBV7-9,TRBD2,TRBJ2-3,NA,CASSRLAGRSDTQYF,TGTGCCAGCAGCCGCCTAGCGGGTCGGTCAGATACGCAGTATTTT
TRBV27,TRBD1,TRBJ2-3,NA,CASSTGQGNTDTQYF,TGTGCCAGCAGTACAGGACAGGGTAACACAGATACGCAGTATTTT
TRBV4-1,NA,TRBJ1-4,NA,CASSRTGTGNEKLFF,TGCGCCAGCAGTCGTACAGGTACGGGTAATGAAAAACTGTTTTTT
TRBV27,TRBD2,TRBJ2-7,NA,CASSPRTSGGEQYF,TGTGCCAGCAGTCCGAGGACTAGCGGGGGCGAGCAGTACTTC
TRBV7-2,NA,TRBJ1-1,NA,CASSYYFLEAFF,TGTGCCAGCAGTTATTACTTCCTTGAAGCTTTCTTT
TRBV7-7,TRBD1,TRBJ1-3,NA,CASSLPTGDYSGNTIYF,TGTGCCAGCAGCCTACCAACAGGGGATTACTCTGGAAACACCATATATTTT